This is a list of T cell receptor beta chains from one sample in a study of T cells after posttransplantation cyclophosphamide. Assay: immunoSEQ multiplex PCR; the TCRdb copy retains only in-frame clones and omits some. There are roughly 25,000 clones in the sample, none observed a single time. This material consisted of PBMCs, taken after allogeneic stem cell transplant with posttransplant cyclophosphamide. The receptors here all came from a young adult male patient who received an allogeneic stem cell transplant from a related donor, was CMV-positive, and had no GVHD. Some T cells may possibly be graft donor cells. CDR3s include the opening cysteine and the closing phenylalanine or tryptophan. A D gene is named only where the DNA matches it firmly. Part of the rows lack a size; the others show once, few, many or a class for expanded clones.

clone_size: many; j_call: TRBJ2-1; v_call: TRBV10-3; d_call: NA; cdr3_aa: CAISETAVYNEQFF; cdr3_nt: TGTGCCATCAGTGAGACAGCCGTGTACAATGAGCAGTTCTTC
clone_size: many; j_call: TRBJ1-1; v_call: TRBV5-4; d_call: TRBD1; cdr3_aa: CASSIPGQTEAFF; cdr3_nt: TGTGCCAGCAGCATACCGGGACAGACTGAAGCTTTCTTT
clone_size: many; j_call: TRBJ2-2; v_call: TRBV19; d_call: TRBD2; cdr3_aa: CASRAWAGGPNTGELFF; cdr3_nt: TGTGCCAGTAGGGCCTGGGCGGGGGGGCCGAACACCGGGGAGCTGTTTTTT
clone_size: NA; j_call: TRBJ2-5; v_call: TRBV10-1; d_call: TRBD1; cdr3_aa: CASSGTGAWETQYF; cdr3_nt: TGCGCCAGCAGTGGGACAGGGGCCTGGGAGACCCAGTACTTC
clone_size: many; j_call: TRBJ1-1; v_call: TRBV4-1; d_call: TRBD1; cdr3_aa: CASSFTGTGNTEAFF; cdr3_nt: TGCGCCAGCAGCTTTACCGGGACAGGGAACACTGAAGCTTTCTTT
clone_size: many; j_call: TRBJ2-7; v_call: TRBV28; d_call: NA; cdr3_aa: CASSLLTDEQYF; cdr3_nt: TGTGCCAGCAGTTTATTGACAGACGAGCAGTACTTC
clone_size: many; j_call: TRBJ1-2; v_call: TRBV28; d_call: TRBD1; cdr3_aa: CASSDRVYGYTF; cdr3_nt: TGTGCCAGCAGTGACAGGGTTTATGGCTACACCTTC
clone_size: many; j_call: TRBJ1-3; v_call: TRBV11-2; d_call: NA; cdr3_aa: CASSSSSGNTIYF; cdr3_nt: TGTGCCAGCAGCTCCTCCTCTGGAAACACCATATATTTT
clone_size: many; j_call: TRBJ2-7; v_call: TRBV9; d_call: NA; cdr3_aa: CASSADSAFLYEQYF; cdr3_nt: TGTGCCAGCAGCGCAGACAGTGCATTCCTCTACGAGCAGTACTTC
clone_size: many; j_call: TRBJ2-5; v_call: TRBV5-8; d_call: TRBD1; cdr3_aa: CASSFIQGAGQETQYF; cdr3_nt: TGTGCCAGCAGCTTTATACAGGGGGCTGGACAAGAGACCCAGTACTTC
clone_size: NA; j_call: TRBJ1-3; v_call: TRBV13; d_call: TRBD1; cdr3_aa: CASSSQGAENTIYF; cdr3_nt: TGTGCCAGCAGCTCCCAGGGGGCCGAAAACACCATATATTTT
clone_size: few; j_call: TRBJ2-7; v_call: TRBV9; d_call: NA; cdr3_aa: CASSVGEDYEQYF; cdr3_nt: TGTGCCAGCAGCGTCGGGGAGGATTACGAGCAGTACTTC
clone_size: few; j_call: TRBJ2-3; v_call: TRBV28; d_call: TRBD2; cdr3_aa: CASSSPRAGGITDTQYF; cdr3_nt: TGTGCCAGCAGTTCCCCACGAGCGGGAGGGATCACAGATACGCAGTATTTT
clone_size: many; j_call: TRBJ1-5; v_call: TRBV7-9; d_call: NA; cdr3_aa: CASSLIEEDQPQHF; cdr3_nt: TGTGCCAGCAGCTTAATAGAGGAGGATCAGCCCCAGCATTTT
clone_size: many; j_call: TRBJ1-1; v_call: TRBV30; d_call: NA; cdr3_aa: CAWTLKRATEAFF; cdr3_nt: TGTGCCTGGACTCTTAAGCGAGCGACTGAAGCTTTCTTT
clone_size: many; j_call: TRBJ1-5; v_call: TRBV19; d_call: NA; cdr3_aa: CASSIQGVQPQHF; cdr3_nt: TGTGCCAGTAGTATTCAGGGCGTTCAGCCCCAGCATTTT
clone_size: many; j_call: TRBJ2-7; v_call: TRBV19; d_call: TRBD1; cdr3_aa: CASSLGGQEGEQYF; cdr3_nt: TGTGCCAGTAGCCTTGGGGGACAGGAGGGCGAGCAGTACTTC
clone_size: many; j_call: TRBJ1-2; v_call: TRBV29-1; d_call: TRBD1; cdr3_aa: CSVPGTGGEGYTF; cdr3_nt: TGCAGCGTTCCCGGGACAGGGGGCGAAGGCTACACCTTC
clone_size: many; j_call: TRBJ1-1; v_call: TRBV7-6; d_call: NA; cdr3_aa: CASSLTGNTEAFF; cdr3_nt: TGTGCCAGCAGCTTAACAGGGAACACTGAAGCTTTCTTT
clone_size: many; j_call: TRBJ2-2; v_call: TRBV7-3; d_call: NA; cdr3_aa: CASSLTTGANTGELFF; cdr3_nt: TGTGCCAGCAGCTTAACGACCGGGGCGAACACCGGGGAGCTGTTTTTT
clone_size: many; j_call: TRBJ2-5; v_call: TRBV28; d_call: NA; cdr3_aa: CASSVPGLTQETQYF; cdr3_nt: TGTGCCAGCAGTGTACCGGGACTGACGCAAGAGACCCAGTACTTC
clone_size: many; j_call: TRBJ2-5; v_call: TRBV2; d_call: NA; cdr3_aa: CASSEGRGGETQYF; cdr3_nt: TGTGCCAGCAGTGAAGGGCGGGGTGGAGAGACCCAGTACTTC
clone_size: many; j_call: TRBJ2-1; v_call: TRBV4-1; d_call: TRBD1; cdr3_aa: CASSQGPGQGNEQFF; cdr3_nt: TGCGCCAGCAGCCAAGGGCCCGGACAGGGGAATGAGCAGTTCTTC
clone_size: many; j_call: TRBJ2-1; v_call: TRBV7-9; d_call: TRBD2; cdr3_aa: CASSLLAGGVHEQFF; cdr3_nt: TGTGCCAGCAGCTTATTAGCGGGAGGAGTCCATGAGCAGTTCTTC
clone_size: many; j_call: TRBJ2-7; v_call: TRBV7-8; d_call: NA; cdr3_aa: CASSLALAGYEQYF; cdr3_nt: TGTGCCAGCAGCTTAGCGCTAGCCGGGTACGAGCAGTACTTC
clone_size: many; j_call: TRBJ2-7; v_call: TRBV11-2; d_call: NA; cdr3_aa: CASSPRRGGEQYF; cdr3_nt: TGTGCCAGCAGCCCCCGAAGGGGTGGCGAGCAGTACTTC
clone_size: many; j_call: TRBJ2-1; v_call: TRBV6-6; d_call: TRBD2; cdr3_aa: CASSYDGSGRAEQFF; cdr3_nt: TGTGCCAGCAGTTACGATGGTAGCGGGAGGGCGGAGCAGTTCTTC
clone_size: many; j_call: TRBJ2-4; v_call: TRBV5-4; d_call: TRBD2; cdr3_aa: CASSPTSGGADIQYF; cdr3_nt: TGTGCCAGCAGCCCGACTAGCGGGGGGGCGGACATTCAGTACTTC
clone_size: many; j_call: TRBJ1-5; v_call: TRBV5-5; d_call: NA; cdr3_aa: CASSLQGYQPQHF; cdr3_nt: TGTGCCAGCAGCTTGCAGGGCTATCAGCCCCAGCATTTT
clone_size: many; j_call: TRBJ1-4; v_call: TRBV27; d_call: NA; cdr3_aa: CASSLLSGHEKLFF; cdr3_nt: TGTGCCAGCAGTTTACTGTCGGGTCATGAAAAACTGTTTTTT
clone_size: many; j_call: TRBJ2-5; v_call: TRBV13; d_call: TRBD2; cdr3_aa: CASSPRGGRETQYF; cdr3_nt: TGTGCCAGCAGCCCGCGGGGGGGCCGCGAGACCCAGTACTTC
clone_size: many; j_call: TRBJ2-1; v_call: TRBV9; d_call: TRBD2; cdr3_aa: CASSVSGGGEQFF; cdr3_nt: TGTGCCAGCAGCGTTAGCGGGGGGGGTGAGCAGTTCTTC
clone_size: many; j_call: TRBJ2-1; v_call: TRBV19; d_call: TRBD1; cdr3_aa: CASSTGTGVWDEQFF; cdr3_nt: TGTGCCAGTAGTACCGGGACAGGGGTATGGGATGAGCAGTTCTTC
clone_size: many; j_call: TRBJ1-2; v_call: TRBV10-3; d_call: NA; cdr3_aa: CAISVLPGSPRDGYTF; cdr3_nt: TGTGCCATCAGTGTTCTACCGGGGAGCCCGCGAGATGGCTACACCTTC
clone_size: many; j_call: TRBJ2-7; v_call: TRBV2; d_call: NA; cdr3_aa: CASSEIRRGLTYEQYF; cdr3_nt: TGTGCCAGCAGTGAAATTAGGCGGGGCCTCACCTACGAGCAGTACTTC
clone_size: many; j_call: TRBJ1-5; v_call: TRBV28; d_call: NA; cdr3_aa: CASSNSGASGQPQHF; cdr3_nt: TGTGCCAGCAGTAACTCAGGGGCCTCGGGTCAGCCCCAGCATTTT
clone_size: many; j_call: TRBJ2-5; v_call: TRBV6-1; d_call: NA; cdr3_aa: CASSESFGQRLQETQYF; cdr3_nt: TGTGCCAGCAGTGAATCGTTCGGACAGAGACTCCAAGAGACCCAGTACTTC
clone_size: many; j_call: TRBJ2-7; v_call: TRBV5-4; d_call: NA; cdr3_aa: CASSLRGRYEQYF; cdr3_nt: TGTGCCAGCAGCTTGAGGGGTAGGTACGAGCAGTACTTC
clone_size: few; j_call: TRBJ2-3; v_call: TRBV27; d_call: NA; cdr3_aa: CASSLFWTSTDTQYF; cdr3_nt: TGTGCCAGCAGTTTATTCTGGACTAGCACAGATACGCAGTATTTT
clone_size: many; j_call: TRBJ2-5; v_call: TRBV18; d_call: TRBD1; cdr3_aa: CASSPPTGEETQYF; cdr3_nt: TGTGCCAGCTCACCACCGACAGGGGAAGAGACCCAGTACTTC
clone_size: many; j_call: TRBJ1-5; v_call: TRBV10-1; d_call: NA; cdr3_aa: CASTGSQVNQPQHF; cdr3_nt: TGCGCCAGCACCGGCTCCCAGGTCAATCAGCCCCAGCATTTT
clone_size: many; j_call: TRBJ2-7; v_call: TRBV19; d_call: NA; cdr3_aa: CASSHAGLEQYF; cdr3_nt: TGTGCCAGTAGTCACGCGGGGCTTGAGCAGTACTTC
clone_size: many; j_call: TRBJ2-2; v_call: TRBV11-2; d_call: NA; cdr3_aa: CASSSNRADTGELFF; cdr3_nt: TGTGCCAGCAGCTCAAACAGGGCGGACACCGGGGAGCTGTTTTTT
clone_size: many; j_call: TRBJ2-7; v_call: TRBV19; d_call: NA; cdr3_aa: CASSIGGREWDEQYF; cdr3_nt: TGTGCCAGTAGTATAGGGGGGCGCGAATGGGACGAGCAGTACTTC
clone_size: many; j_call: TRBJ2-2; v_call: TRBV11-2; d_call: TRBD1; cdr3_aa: CASSLGTGGVGTGELFF; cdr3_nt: TGTGCCAGCAGCTTAGGGACAGGGGGCGTGGGGACCGGGGAGCTGTTTTTT
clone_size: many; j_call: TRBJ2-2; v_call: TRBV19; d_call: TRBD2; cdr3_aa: CASSMVAGRGELFF; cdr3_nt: TGTGCCAGTAGTATGGTAGCGGGGCGCGGGGAGCTGTTTTTT
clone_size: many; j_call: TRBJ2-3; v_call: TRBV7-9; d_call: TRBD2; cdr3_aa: CASSLDSAGGSDTQYF; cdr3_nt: TGTGCCAGCAGCTTAGATTCTGCGGGAGGGTCAGATACGCAGTATTTT
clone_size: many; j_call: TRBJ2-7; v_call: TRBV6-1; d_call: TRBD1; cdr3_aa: CASRSTGRFEQYF; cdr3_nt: TGTGCCAGCAGGTCGACAGGGCGTTTCGAGCAGTACTTC
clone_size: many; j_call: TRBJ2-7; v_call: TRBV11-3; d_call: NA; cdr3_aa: CATDDLGQHSYEQYF; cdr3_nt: TGTGCCACCGACGATTTGGGGCAGCACTCCTACGAGCAGTACTTC
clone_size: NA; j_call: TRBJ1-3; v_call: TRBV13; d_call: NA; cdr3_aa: CASLTGSGNTIYF; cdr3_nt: TGTGCCAGCCTGACGGGCTCTGGAAACACCATATATTTT
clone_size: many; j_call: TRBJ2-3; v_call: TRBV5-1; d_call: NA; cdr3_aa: CASSPSTANTDTQYF; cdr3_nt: TGCGCCAGCAGCCCTTCGACAGCAAACACAGATACGCAGTATTTT
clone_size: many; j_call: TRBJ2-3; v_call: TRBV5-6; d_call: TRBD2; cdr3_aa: CASSLRGADTQYF; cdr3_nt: TGTGCCAGCAGCTTGCGGGGGGCAGATACGCAGTATTTT